Listed here is a single T cell receptor (beta chain). This clonotype was seen many times. Its antigen has not been determined. The input lacks base qualities; no much larger clone sits a single base away. The data were obtained in a study of spatial heterogeneity in lung cancer (dated by TCRdb to between 2019 and 2020). For the wider study: Beta-chain transcripts were consistently detected in greater numbers than alpha-chain transcripts, which likely reflected higher beta-chain transcript abundance. In the raw uncorrected reads, each unique combination of TCR and UMI appeared more than ten times on average. In non-small cell lung cancer, the study made a quantitative comparison of TCR alpha and beta repertoires among multiple tumor regions, matched nontumor lung and blood. TCR repertoire features were related to nonsynonymous mutation counts determined by whole-exome sequencing of tumor tissue. At surgery, some 220 tumor regions, almost 65 matched nontumor lung samples and 45 to 60 PBMC samples were TCR-sequenced for both alpha and beta chains. General study outcomes and caveats: Confirming at a functional level the hypothesis that regional TCRs recognize regional mutations was considered to require additional single-cell paired TCR alpha and beta sequencing. Ubiquitous expanded tumor TCRs showed up in blood more often at tumor resection than at routine follow-up.

The intended sense of this specimen's time point label: sample taken at primary tumor resection. The donors were 72 patients from the lung TRACERx cohort who had early-stage, untreated non-small cell lung cancer. Without any cell sorting, TCR sequencing was performed on whole RNA extracted either from tumor and nontumor lung tissue or from cryopreserved PBMC samples. Only patients with enough RNA available from two or more tumor regions were chosen for TCR sequencing. Receptor amplification or capture employed 5' RACE. TCRdb lists the instrument as NextSeq 500. The TCR library protocol attached a unique molecular identifier to each TCR cDNA molecule to allow correction of PCR and sequencing errors. On the authors' methods: TCR identification, UMI-based error correction and CDR3 extraction were all carried out with Decombinator tools. TCRs above a frequency of 2 per 1,000, corresponding to the top 1% of the tumor frequency distribution, were defined as expanded. Each repertoire was subsampled 100 times to 5,000 TCRs, after which Renyi diversity was computed with the R vegan package. To build CDR3 similarity networks, amino acid triplet string-kernel similarity was used, and CDR3s were connected when their pairwise similarity was above 0.82. TCRdb trimmed the raw reads at Q25, called clones with MiXCR and kept productive beta chains. Rows with a matching CDR3 protein are joined into one entry that keeps the most common DNA and genes. In this record, the V and J calls reflect TCRdb's handling and not the investigators' own analysis. Recorded for this sample are tens of thousands of distinct CDR3 sequences; roughly 13% of them occurred a single time. Of the sample, 56% is held by the ten largest clones.

Including cysteine and phenylalanine, the CDR3 has 15 amino acids. Of all the DNA, just the CDR3 is kept, 45 bases in frame from base 1. CDR1 and CDR2 are drawn from the germline V gene: MDHEN, SYDVKM. V and J are truncated by 2 bases and 0 bases respectively, leaving an intervening sequence of 5 bases. Here the chain combines TRBV28 and TRBJ2-6, with a tentative D gene TRBD1 over 5 matching bases. This receptor was identified in a male donor with early-stage non-small cell lung cancer. The sequences come from PBMCs, collected at surgery. The CDR3 protein sequence reads: CASSLDSSGANVLTF. The nucleotide sequence reads TGTGCCAGCAGTTTAGACAGCTCTGGGGCCAACGTCCTGACTTTC.